This T cell receptor beta chain came from a study of metastatic and nonmetastatic thyroid tumors. Study background: Repertoire comparison spanned blood and tumor or nodule tissue of malignant and benign thyroid patients.

Study-wide points: Significantly greater TCR beta diversity was reportedly found in malignant thyroid tumors than in benign nodules (in blood and tumor).

Patients underwent thyroid surgery, and none had received any treatment before it. This clone was counted ten times or more. The antigen is unknown. In the source study's methods: Building a distant-metastasis classifier for papillary thyroid cancer drew on CDR3 differences across clinicopathological groups. With MiXCR, TCRdb reprocessed the PCR reads. What appears here as the V and J calls and clone size reflects TCRdb's work, not the paper's. The repertoire holds 40,000 to 50,000 clones, with 9.5% to 13% as singletons. The V end was cut by 5 bases, the J end by 3 bases, with 13 bases between. The CDR3 extends over 15 amino acids. Germline V CDR1 and CDR2: MDHEN, SYDVKM.

The rearrangement uses TRBV28 and TRBJ1-4; maybe TRBD1 (6 bases). The sequenced sample was blood. The clonotype was recovered from a male donor with papillary thyroid cancer or a benign thyroid nodule (not recorded which). Some clones in this sample may be carry-over from other donors' samples. CDR3 DNA: TGTGCCAGCAGTACCCCGGACAGCCCTAATGAAAAACTGTTTTTT. Encoded protein: CASSTPDSPNEKLFF.